The clone carrying this TCR beta chain was seen more than once but under ten times. The antigen remains undetermined. The CDR3 is 15 amino acids. Per the germline V gene, CDR1 is MNHEY and CDR2 is SVGAGI. The ends were cut back, 0 bases at V and 5 bases at J, with 13 bases in the middle. Profiling relied on immunoSEQ multiplex PCR, and the TCRdb table lists in-frame clones only, not all of them. The data show around 71,000 clones, with approximately 93% seen just once and around 0.5% held by the top ten. This sample was included in a study of graft-versus-host responses after intestinal transplantation. Study-level results: Detection of GvH clones occurred in recipient marrow, and some had their first appearance in ileum or blood.

This clonotype was obtained from a human donor who received an intestinal transplant. This rearrangement joins TRBV6-5 to TRBJ1-2; D remains ambiguous. Here the sequenced sample was unstimulated CD8+ T cells sorted from spleen or lymph node cells, taken before intestinal transplant. CDR3 DNA sequence: TGTGCCAGCAGTTACTCGGAACAGACCCTTTATGGCTACACCTTC. Its protein product is CASSYSEQTLYGYTF.